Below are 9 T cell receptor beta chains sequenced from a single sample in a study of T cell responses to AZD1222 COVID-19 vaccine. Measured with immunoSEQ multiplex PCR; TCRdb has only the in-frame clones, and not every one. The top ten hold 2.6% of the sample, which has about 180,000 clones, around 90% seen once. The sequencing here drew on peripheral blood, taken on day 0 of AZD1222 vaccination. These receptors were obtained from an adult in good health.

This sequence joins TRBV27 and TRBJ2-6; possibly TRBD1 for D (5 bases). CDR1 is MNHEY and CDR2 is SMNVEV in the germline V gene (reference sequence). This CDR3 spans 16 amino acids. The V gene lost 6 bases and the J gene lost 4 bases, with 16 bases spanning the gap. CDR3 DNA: TGTGCCAGCAGCTCCCAGACAGTAGCCGGGGCCAACGTCCTGACTTTC. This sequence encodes CASSSQTVAGANVLTF.

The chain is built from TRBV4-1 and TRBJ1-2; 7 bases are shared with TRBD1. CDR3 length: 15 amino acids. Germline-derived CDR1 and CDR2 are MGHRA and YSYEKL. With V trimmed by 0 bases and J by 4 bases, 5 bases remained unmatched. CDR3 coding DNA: TGCGCCAGCAGCCAAGACGTCGGGACAGCCTATGGCTACACCTTC. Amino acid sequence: CASSQDVGTAYGYTF.

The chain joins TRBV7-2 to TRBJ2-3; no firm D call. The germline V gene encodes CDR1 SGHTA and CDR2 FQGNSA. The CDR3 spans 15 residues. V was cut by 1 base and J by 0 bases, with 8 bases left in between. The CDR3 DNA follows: TGTGCCAGCAGCTTAGACGGAACTAGCACAGATACGCAGTATTTT. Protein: CASSLDGTSTDTQYF.

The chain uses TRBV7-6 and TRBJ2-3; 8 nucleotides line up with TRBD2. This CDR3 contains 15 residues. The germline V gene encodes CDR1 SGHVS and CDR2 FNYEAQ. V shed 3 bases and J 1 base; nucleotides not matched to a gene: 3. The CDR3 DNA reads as TGTGCCAGCAGCTTCTATAGCGGGGGCACAGATACGCAGTATTTT. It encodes CASSFYSGGTDTQYF.

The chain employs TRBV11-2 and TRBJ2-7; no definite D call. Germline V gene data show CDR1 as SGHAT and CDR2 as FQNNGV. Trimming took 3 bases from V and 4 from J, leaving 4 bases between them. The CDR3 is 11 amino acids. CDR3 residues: CASSFRYEQYF. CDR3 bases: TGTGCCAGCAGCTTTAGATACGAGCAGTACTTC.

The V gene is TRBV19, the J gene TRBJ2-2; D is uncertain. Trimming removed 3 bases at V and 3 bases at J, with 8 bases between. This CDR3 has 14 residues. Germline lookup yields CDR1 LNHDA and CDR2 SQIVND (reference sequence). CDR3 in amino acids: CASSIIRDTGELFF. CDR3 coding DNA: TGTGCCAGTAGTATTATCCGGGACACCGGGGAGCTGTTTTTT.

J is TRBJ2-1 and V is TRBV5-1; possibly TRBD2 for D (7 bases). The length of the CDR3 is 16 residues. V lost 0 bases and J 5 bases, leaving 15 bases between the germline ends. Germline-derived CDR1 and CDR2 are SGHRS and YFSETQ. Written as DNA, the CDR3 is TGCGCCAGCAGCTTGGCGGGGGGCGAAGTTAACAATGAGCAGTTCTTC. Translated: CASSLAGGEVNNEQFF.

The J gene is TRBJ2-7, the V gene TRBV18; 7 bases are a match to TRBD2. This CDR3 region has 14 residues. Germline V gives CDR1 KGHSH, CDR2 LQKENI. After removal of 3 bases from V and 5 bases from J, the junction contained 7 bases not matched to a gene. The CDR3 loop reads CASSPGGSGDEQYF. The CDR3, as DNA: TGTGCCAGCTCACCCGGCGGGAGCGGGGACGAGCAGTACTTC.

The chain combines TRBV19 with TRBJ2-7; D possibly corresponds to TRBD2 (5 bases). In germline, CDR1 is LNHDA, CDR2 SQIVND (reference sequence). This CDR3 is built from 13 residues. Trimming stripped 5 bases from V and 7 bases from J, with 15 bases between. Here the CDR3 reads CASSQIGPGEQYF. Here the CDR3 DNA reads TGTGCCAGTAGTCAGATCGGACCGGGGGAGCAGTACTTC.